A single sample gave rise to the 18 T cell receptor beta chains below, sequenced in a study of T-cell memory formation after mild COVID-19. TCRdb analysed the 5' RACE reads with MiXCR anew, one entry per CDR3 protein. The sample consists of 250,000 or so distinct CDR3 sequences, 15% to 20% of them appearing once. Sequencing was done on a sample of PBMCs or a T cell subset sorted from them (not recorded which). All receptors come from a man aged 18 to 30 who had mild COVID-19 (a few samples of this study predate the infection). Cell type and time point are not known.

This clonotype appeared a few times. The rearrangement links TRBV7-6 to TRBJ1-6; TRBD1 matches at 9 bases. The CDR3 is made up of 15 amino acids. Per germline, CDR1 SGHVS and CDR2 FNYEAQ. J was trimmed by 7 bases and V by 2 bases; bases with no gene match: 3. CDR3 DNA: TGTGCCAGCAGCTTACGGGACAGGGACAATTCACCCCTCCACTTT. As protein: CASSLRDRDNSPLHF.

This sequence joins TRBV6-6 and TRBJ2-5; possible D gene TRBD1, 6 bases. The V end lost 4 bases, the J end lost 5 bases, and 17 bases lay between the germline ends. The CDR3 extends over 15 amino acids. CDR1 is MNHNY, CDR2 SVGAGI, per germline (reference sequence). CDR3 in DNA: TGTGCCAGCAGTTCCTCAGGGGTTGTGGGTGAGACCCAGTACTTC. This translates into CASSSSGVVGETQYF.

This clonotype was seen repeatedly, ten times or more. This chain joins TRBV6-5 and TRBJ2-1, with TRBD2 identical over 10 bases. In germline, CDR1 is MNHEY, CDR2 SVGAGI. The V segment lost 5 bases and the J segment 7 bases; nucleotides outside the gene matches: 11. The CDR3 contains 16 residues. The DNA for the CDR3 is TGTGCCAGCAGTAGCGGGGGGGGTATGTTTGTAAATGAGCAGTTCTTC. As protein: CASSSGGGMFVNEQFF.

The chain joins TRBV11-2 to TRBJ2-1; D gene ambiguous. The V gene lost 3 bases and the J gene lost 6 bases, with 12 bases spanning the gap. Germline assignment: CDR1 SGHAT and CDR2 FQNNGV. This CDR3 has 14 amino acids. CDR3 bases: TGTGCCAGCAGCTTCCTCGCTAAGGTCAATGAGCAGTTCTTC. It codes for CASSFLAKVNEQFF.

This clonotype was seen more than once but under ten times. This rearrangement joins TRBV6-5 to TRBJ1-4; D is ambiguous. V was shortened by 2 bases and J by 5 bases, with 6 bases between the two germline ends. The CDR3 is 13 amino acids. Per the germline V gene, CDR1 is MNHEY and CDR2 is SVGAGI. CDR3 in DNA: TGTGCCAGCAGTTACCGGAACAATGAAAAACTGTTTTTT. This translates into CASSYRNNEKLFF.

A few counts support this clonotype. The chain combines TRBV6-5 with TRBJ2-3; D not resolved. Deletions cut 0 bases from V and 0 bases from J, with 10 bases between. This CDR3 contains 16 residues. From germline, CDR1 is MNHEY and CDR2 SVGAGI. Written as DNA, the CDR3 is TGTGCCAGCAGTTACTCTAGTTGGGGTAGCACAGATACGCAGTATTTT. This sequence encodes CASSYSSWGSTDTQYF.

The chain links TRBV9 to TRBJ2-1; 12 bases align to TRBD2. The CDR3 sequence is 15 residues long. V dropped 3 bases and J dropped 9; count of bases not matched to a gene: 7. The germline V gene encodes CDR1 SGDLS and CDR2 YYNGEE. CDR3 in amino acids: CASSGTSGKWGEQFF. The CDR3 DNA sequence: TGTGCCAGCAGCGGGACTAGCGGGAAGTGGGGTGAGCAGTTCTTC.

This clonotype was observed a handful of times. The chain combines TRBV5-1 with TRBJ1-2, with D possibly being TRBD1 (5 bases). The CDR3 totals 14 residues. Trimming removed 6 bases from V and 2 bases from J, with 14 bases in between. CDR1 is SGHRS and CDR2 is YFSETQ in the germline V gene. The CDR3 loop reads CASKSPGSNYGYTF. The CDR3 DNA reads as TGCGCCAGCAAATCCCCAGGGTCAAACTATGGCTACACCTTC.

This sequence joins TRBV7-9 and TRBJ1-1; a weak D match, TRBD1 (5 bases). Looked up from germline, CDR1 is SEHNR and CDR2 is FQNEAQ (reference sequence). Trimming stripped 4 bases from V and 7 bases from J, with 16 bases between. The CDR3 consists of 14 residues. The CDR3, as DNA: TGTGCCAGCAGCTCCCGACAGAGACCGGTTGAAGCTTTCTTT. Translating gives CASSSRQRPVEAFF. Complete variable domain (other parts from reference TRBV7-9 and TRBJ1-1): DTGVSQNPRHKITKRGQNVTFRCDPISEHNRLYWYRQTLGQGPEFLTYFQNEAQLEKSRLLSDRFSAERPKGSFSTLEIQRTEQGDSAMYLCASSSRQRPVEAFFGQGTRLTVV.

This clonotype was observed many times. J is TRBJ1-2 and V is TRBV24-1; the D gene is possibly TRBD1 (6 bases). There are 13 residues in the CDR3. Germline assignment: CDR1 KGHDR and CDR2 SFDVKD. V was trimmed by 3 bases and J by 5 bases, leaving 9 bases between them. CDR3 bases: TGTGCCACCAGTGATCGGACAGTATATGGCTACACCTTC. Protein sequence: CATSDRTVYGYTF.

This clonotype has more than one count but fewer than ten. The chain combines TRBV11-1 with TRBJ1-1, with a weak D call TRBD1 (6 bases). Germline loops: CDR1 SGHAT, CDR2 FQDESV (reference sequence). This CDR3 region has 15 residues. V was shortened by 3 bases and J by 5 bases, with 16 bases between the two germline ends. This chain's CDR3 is CASSLLAGVQTEAFF. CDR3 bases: TGTGCCAGCAGCTTGTTGGCAGGGGTACAGACTGAAGCTTTCTTT.

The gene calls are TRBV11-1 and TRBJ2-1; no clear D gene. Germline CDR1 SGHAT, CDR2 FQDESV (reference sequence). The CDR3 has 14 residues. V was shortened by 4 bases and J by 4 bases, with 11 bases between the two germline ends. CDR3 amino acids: CASSSKDGYNEQFF. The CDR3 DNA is TGTGCCAGCAGCTCAAAGGACGGTTACAATGAGCAGTTCTTC.

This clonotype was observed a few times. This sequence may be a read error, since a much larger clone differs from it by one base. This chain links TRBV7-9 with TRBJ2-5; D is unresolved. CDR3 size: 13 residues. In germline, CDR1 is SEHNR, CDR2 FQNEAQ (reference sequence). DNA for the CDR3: TGTGCCAGCGTACTACCGACCCAAGTGACCCAGTACTTC. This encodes CASVLPTQVTQYF.

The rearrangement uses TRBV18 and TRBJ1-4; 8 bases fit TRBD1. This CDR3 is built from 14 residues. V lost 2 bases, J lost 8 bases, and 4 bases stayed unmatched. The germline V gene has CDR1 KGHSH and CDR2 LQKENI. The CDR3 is CASSPKGDREKLFF. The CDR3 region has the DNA TGTGCCAGCTCACCAAAGGGGGACAGGGAAAAACTGTTTTTT.

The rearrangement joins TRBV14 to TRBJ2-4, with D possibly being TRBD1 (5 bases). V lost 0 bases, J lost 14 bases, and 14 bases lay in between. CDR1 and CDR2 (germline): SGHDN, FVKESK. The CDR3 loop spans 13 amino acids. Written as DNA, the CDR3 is TGTGCCAGCAGCCAAGATTGGCAGGGCAGGAAGTACTTC. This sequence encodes CASSQDWQGRKYF.

The CDR3 DNA follows: TGCAGTGCTAGACGGGGAACCGGAAACACCATATATTTT. It is translated as CSARRGTGNTIYF. The chain combines TRBV20-1 with TRBJ1-3; D is uncertain. Per germline, CDR1 DFQATT and CDR2 SNEGSKA (reference sequence). This CDR3 is built from 13 residues. Between the trimmed V and J ends, which lost 2 bases and 4 bases, there was a span of 9 bases.

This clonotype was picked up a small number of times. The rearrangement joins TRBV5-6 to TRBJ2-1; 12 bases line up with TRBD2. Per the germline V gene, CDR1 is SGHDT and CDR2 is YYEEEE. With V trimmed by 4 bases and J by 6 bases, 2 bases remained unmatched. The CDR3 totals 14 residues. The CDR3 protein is CASSLTSGSNEQFF. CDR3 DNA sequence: TGTGCCAGCAGCCTGACTAGCGGGAGCAATGAGCAGTTCTTC.

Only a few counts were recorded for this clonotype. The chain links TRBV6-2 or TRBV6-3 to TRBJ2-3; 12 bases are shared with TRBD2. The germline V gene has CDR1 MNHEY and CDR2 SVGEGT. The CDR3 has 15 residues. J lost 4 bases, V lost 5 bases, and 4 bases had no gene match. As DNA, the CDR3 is TGTGCCAGCAGTCGACTAGCGGGGGAAGCAGATACGCAGTATTTT. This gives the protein CASSRLAGEADTQYF.